Listed below are T cell receptor beta chains from one sample, sequenced in a study of cytomegalovirus exposure and HLA in healthy donors. Clones were read by immunoSEQ multiplex PCR, and TCRdb kept only the in-frame ones, dropping some. The table shows fewer than 250,000 clones, with about 80% occurring only once. The sample was PBMCs. The receptor source for this set is a man between 18 and 29 years old in good health and CMV-seronegative. The CDR3 runs from the conserved cysteine through the conserved F or W. D genes are given only for firm matches. Some rows mark clone size as missing; the rest say once, few, many or name a class of expanded clone.

j_gene: TRBJ2-5
abundance: NA
v_gene: TRBV29-1
d_gene: TRBD1
CDR3aa: CSVETGAETQYF
CDR3nt: TGCAGCGTTGAAACAGGGGCAGAGACCCAGTACTTC

j_gene: TRBJ2-2
abundance: NA
v_gene: TRBV19
d_gene: NA
CDR3aa: CASDRSGFSGELFF
CDR3nt: TGTGCCAGCGACAGGTCCGGGTTTTCCGGGGAGCTGTTTTTT

j_gene: TRBJ1-2
abundance: NA
v_gene: TRBV4-3
d_gene: TRBD1
CDR3aa: CASSRDRENYGYTF
CDR3nt: TGCGCCAGCAGTCGGGACAGGGAGAACTATGGCTACACCTTC

j_gene: TRBJ2-3
abundance: NA
v_gene: TRBV4-1
d_gene: TRBD2
CDR3aa: CASSPPGGRADTQYF
CDR3nt: TGCGCCAGCAGCCCCCCCGGCGGGAGGGCAGATACGCAGTATTTT

j_gene: TRBJ2-7
abundance: NA
v_gene: TRBV11-2
d_gene: TRBD1
CDR3aa: CASSLAGQQAEQYF
CDR3nt: TGTGCCAGCAGCTTAGCGGGACAGCAGGCCGAGCAGTACTTC

j_gene: TRBJ2-7
abundance: NA
v_gene: TRBV28
d_gene: TRBD2
CDR3aa: CASSSPQTQAGYSYEQYF
CDR3nt: TGTGCCAGCAGTTCCCCTCAAACGCAAGCGGGGTATTCCTACGAGCAGTACTTC

j_gene: TRBJ1-3
abundance: NA
v_gene: TRBV5-1
d_gene: NA
CDR3aa: CASSQTGISGNTIYF
CDR3nt: TGCGCCAGCAGCCAGACGGGAATCTCTGGAAACACCATATATTTT

j_gene: TRBJ1-1
abundance: NA
v_gene: TRBV7-8
d_gene: NA
CDR3aa: CASSLDPITDGGGTEAFF
CDR3nt: TGTGCCAGCAGCTTAGACCCGATAACGGACGGCGGGGGCACTGAAGCTTTCTTT

j_gene: TRBJ2-7
abundance: once
v_gene: TRBV11-2
d_gene: NA
CDR3aa: CASSLVPPGPGPYEQYF
CDR3nt: TGTGCCAGCAGCTTAGTCCCCCCAGGTCCAGGGCCCTACGAGCAGTACTTC

j_gene: TRBJ1-1
abundance: NA
v_gene: TRBV11-3
d_gene: TRBD1
CDR3aa: CASSLEGSFGTVNTEAFF
CDR3nt: TGTGCCAGCAGCTTAGAGGGAAGCTTTGGGACAGTGAACACTGAAGCTTTCTTT

j_gene: TRBJ2-1
abundance: NA
v_gene: TRBV7-2
d_gene: TRBD1
CDR3aa: CASSLIPHRTGYNEQFF
CDR3nt: TGTGCCAGCAGCCTCATTCCCCATCGGACAGGGTACAATGAGCAGTTCTTC

j_gene: TRBJ2-1
abundance: few
v_gene: TRBV19
d_gene: TRBD2
CDR3aa: CASSILAGYNEQFF
CDR3nt: TGTGCCAGTAGTATTCTAGCGGGGTACAATGAGCAGTTCTTC

j_gene: TRBJ2-3
abundance: NA
v_gene: TRBV7-6
d_gene: TRBD2
CDR3aa: CASSLAAITSGGADTQYF
CDR3nt: TGTGCCAGCAGCTTAGCGGCAATTACTAGCGGGGGGGCAGATACGCAGTATTTT

j_gene: TRBJ2-7
abundance: few
v_gene: TRBV4-3
d_gene: TRBD1
CDR3aa: CASSQDGTANRDEQYF
CDR3nt: TGCGCCAGCAGCCAAGATGGGACAGCCAACCGGGACGAGCAGTACTTC

j_gene: TRBJ2-2
abundance: NA
v_gene: TRBV7-2
d_gene: TRBD1
CDR3aa: CASTSEQGATITGELFF
CDR3nt: TGTGCCAGCACCTCAGAACAGGGGGCCACCATTACCGGGGAGCTGTTTTTT

j_gene: TRBJ2-7
abundance: NA
v_gene: TRBV27
d_gene: NA
CDR3aa: CASRSYREENYEQYF
CDR3nt: TGTGCCAGCAGGTCCTACAGGGAAGAGAACTACGAGCAGTACTTC

j_gene: TRBJ2-5
abundance: NA
v_gene: TRBV11-3
d_gene: TRBD1
CDR3aa: CASSWGRDRVLETQYF
CDR3nt: TGTGCCAGCAGCTGGGGCCGGGACAGGGTTTTGGAGACCCAGTACTTC

j_gene: TRBJ2-5
abundance: NA
v_gene: TRBV2
d_gene: TRBD1
CDR3aa: CASTPGQGAETQYF
CDR3nt: TGTGCCAGCACCCCGGGACAGGGGGCAGAGACCCAGTACTTC

j_gene: TRBJ2-7
abundance: NA
v_gene: TRBV19
d_gene: NA
CDR3aa: CASSMADEAGGEQYF
CDR3nt: TGTGCCAGTAGTATGGCGGACGAGGCAGGGGGGGAGCAGTACTTC

j_gene: TRBJ2-5
abundance: NA
v_gene: TRBV20-1
d_gene: NA
CDR3aa: CSANTGETQYF
CDR3nt: TGCAGTGCTAATACAGGGGAGACCCAGTACTTC

j_gene: TRBJ1-2
abundance: once
v_gene: TRBV14
d_gene: NA
CDR3aa: CASSPRGFMGYTF
CDR3nt: TGTGCCAGCAGCCCACGGGGGTTCATGGGCTACACCTTC

j_gene: TRBJ2-5
abundance: NA
v_gene: TRBV30
d_gene: TRBD2
CDR3aa: CAWSVVASGPQETQYF
CDR3nt: TGTGCCTGGAGTGTTGTGGCTAGCGGGCCTCAAGAGACCCAGTACTTC

j_gene: TRBJ2-7
abundance: once
v_gene: TRBV7-2
d_gene: TRBD2
CDR3aa: CASSPGLAGYEQYF
CDR3nt: TGTGCCAGCAGCCCCGGACTAGCGGGTTACGAGCAGTACTTC

j_gene: TRBJ1-2
abundance: NA
v_gene: TRBV29-1
d_gene: NA
CDR3aa: CSVGGDLASNYGYTF
CDR3nt: TGCAGCGTTGGGGGCGACCTCGCCTCTAACTATGGCTACACCTTC